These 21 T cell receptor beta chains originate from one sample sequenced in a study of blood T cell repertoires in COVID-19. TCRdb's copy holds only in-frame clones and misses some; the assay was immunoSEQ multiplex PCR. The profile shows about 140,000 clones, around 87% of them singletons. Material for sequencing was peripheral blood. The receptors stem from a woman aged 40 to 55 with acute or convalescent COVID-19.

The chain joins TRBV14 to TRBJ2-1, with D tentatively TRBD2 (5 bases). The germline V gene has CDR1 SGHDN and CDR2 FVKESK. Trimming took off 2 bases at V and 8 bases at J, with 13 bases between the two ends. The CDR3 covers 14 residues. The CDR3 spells CASSQRGAEDEQFF. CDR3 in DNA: TGTGCCAGCAGCCAACGCGGTGCGGAGGATGAGCAGTTCTTC.

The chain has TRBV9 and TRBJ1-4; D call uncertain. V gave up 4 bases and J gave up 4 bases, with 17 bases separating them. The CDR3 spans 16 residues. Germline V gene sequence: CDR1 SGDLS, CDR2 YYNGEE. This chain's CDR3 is CASSYGGSRDNEKLFF. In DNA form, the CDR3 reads TGTGCCAGCAGCTATGGAGGGAGCCGCGATAATGAAAAACTGTTTTTT.

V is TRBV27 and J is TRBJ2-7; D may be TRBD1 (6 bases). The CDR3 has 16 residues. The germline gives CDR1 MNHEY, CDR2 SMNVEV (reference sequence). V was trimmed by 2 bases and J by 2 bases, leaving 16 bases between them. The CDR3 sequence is CASSLNPQGRTYEQYF. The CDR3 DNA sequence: TGTGCCAGCAGTTTAAATCCACAGGGACGGACCTACGAGCAGTACTTC.

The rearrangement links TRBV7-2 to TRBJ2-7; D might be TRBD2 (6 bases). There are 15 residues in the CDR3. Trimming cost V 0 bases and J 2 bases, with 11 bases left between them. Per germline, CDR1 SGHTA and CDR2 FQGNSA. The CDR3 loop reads CASSLAGRGAYEQYF. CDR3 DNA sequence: TGTGCCAGCAGCTTAGCTGGGCGGGGAGCCTACGAGCAGTACTTC.

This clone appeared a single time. CDR3 region: CASSKHPTSSTGELFF. The CDR3 bases are TGTGCCAGCAGCAAACATCCGACTTCGAGCACCGGGGAGCTGTTTTTT. The V and J genes are TRBV21-1 and TRBJ2-2; the DNA was not compared with TRBD2, the D call given in the table. TRBV21-1 has pseudogene status. The CDR3 sequence is 16 residues long.

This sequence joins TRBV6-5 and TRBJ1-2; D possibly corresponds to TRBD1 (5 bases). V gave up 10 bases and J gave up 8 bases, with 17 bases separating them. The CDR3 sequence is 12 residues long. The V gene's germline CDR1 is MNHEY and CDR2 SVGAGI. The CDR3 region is CATKGGAGGYTF. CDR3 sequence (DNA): TGTGCCACCAAGGGAGGGGCGGGAGGCTACACCTTC.

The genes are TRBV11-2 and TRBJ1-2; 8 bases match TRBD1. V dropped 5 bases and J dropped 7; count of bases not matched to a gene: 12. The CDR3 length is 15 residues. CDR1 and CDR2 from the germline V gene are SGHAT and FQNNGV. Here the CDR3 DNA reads TGTGCCAGCAGCCCGCACCTACAGGGGGGGGTTGGCTACACCTTC. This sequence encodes CASSPHLQGGVGYTF.

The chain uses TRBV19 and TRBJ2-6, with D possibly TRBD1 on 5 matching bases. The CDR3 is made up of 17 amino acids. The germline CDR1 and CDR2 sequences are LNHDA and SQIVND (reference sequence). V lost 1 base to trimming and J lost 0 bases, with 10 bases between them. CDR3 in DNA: TGTGCCAGTAGTATAGGGGTAGGGGACTCTGGGGCCAACGTCCTGACTTTC. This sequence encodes CASSIGVGDSGANVLTF.

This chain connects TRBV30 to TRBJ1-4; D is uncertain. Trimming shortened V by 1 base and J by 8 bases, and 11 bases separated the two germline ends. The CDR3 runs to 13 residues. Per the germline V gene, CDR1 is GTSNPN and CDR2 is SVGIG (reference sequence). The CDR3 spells CAWSGELGEKLFF. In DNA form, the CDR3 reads TGTGCCTGGAGTGGGGAGTTAGGAGAAAAACTGTTTTTT.

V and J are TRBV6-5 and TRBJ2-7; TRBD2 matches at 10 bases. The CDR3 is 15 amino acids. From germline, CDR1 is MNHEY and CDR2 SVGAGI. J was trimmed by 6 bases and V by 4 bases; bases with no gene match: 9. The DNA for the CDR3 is TGTGCCAGCAGTTCATGGTGGAGCGGGAGGGCCGAGCAGTACTTC. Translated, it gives CASSSWWSGRAEQYF.

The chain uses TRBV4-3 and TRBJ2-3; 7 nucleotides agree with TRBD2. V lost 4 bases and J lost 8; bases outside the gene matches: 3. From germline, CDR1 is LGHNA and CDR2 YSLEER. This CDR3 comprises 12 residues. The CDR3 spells CASSPGRGTQYF. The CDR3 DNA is TGCGCCAGCAGCCCAGGGAGGGGTACGCAGTATTTT.

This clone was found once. Written as DNA, the CDR3 is TGTGCCAGTTCTTTTGGGCCATTAGGCAATCAGCCCCAGCATTTT. The encoded protein is CASSFGPLGNQPQHF. The chain has TRBV6-5 and TRBJ1-5; D is unclear. The V gene lost 9 bases and the J gene lost 2 bases, with 17 bases spanning the gap. The CDR3 length is 15 residues. Germline V gene lookup returns CDR1 MNHEY and CDR2 SVGAGI.

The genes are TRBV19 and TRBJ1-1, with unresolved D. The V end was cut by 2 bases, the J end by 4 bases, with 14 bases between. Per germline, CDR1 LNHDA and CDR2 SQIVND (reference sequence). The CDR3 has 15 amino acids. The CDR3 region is CASSIIPGSGTEAFF. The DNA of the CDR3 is TGTGCCAGTAGTATAATTCCGGGGTCCGGCACTGAAGCTTTCTTT.

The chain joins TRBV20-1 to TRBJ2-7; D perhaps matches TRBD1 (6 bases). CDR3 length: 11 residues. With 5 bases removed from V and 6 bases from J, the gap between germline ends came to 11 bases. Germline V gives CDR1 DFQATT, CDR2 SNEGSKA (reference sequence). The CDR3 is CSAPTGSEQYF. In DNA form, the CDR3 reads TGCAGTGCTCCTACAGGGTCCGAGCAGTACTTC.

CDR3 DNA sequence: TGTGCCAGCAGTGGGGGTAGCGGGAGACTTGAGACCCAGTACTTC. Residues: CASSGGSGRLETQYF. The chain couples TRBV2 to TRBJ2-5; 9 bases match TRBD2. Germline values: CDR1 SNHLY, CDR2 FYNNEI. Germline trimming cut 4 bases from V and 5 bases from J; bases unmatched to any gene: 8. The CDR3 is 15 amino acids.

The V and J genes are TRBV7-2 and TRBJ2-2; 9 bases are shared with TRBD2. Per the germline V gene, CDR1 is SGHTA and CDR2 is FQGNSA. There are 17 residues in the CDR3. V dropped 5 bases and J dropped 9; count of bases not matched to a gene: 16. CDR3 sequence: CASSPTPSAGGVWELFF. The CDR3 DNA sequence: TGTGCCAGCAGCCCAACACCCTCCGCGGGGGGGGTCTGGGAGCTGTTTTTT. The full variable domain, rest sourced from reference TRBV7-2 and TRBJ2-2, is GAGVSQSPSNKVTEKGKDVELRCDPISGHTALYWYRQSLGQGLEFLIYFQGNSAPDKSGLPSDRFSAERTGGSVSTLTIQRTQQEDSAVYLCASSPTPSAGGVWELFFGEGSRLTVL.

The CDR3 DNA reads TGTGCCAGCAGCCCGACAGGGACGACTGAAGCTTTCTTT. It translates to CASSPTGTTEAFF. V gene TRBV7-9 combines with J gene TRBJ1-1, with 7 nucleotides matching TRBD1. Germline CDR1 SEHNR, CDR2 FQNEAQ (reference sequence). V lost 5 bases to trimming and J lost 5 bases; unmatched junction nucleotides: 5. CDR3 length: 13 amino acids.

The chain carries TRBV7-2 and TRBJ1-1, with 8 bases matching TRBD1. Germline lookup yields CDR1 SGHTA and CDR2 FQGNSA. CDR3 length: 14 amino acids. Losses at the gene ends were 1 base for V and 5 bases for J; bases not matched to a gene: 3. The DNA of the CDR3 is TGTGCCAGCAGCTTAGTACAGGGGGGGACTGAAGCTTTCTTT. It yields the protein CASSLVQGGTEAFF. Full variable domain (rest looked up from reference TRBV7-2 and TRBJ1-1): GAGVSQSPSNKVTEKGKDVELRCDPISGHTALYWYRQSLGQGLEFLIYFQGNSAPDKSGLPSDRFSAERTGGSVSTLTIQRTQQEDSAVYLCASSLVQGGTEAFFGQGTRLTVV.

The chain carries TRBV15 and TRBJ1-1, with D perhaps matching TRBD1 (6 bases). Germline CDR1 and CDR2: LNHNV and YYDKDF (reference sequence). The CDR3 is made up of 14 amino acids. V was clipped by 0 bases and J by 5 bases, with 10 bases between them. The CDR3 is CATSRDMGATEAFF. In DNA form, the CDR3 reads TGTGCCACCAGCAGAGATATGGGGGCGACTGAAGCTTTCTTT.

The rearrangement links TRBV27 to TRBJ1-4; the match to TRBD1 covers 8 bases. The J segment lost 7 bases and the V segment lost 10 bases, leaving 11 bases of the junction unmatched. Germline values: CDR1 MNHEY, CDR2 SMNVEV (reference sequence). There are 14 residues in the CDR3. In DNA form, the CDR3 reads TGTGCCACCCGTGCAGGGACAGGCGGTGAAAAACTGTTTTTT. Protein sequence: CATRAGTGGEKLFF.

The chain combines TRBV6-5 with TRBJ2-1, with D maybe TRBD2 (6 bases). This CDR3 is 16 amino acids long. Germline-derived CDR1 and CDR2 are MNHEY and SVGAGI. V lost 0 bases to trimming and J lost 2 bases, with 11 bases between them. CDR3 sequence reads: CASSYSIIAAYNEQFF. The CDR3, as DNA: TGTGCCAGCAGTTACTCGATTATAGCGGCCTACAATGAGCAGTTCTTC.